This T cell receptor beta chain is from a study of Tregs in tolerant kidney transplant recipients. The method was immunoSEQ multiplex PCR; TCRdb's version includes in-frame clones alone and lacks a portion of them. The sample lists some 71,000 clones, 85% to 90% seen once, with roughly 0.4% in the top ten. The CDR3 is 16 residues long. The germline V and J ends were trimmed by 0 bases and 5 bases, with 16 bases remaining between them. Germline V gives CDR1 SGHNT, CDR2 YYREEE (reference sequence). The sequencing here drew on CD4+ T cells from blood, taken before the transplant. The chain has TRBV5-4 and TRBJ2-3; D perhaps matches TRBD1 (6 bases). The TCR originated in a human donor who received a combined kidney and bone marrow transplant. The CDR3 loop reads CASSLGLGTIGDTQYF. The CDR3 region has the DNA TGTGCCAGCAGCTTGGGCCTCGGGACAATCGGAGATACGCAGTATTTT.